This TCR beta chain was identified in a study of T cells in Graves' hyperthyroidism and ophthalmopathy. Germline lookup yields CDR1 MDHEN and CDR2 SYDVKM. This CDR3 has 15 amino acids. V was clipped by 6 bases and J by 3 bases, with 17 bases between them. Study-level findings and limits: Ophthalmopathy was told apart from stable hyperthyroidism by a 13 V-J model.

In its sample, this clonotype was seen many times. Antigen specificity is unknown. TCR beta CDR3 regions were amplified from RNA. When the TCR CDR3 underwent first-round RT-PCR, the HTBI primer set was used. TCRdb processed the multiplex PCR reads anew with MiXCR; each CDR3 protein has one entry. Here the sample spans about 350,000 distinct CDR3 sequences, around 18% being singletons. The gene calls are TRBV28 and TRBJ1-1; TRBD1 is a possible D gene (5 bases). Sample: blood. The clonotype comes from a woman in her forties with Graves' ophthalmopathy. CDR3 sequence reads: CASSPRGQGDTEAFF. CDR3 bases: TGTGCCAGCAGCCCAAGAGGGCAAGGGGACACTGAAGCTTTCTTT.